The 19 T cell receptor beta chains reported below all come from one sample, sequenced in a study of PD-1 blockade in mismatch repair-deficient tumors. Measured with immunoSEQ multiplex PCR; TCRdb has only the in-frame clones, and not every one. Of some 84,000 clones listed, over 70% are singletons. The sample here was peripheral blood, taken 12 weeks after starting pembrolizumab. These receptors all come from an adult with mismatch repair-deficient cancer.

The chain couples TRBV6-1 to TRBJ1-3; D not certain. Between the trimmed V and J ends, which lost 6 bases and 6 bases, there was a span of 9 bases. The CDR3 totals 12 residues. Germline V gene sequence: CDR1 MNHNS, CDR2 SASEGT. In nucleotides, the CDR3 is TGTGCCAGCAGCTCCGAACTAAACACCATATATTTT. It is translated as CASSSELNTIYF.

The chain couples TRBV27 to TRBJ1-5, with 9 bases fitting TRBD1. Trimming at V came to 6 bases and at J to 5 bases, leaving 11 bases not matched to a gene. The CDR3 runs to 16 residues. Germline CDR1 reads MNHEY; CDR2 reads SMNVEV (reference sequence). The CDR3 loop reads CASRGMGQGVHQPQHF. CDR3 bases: TGTGCCAGCAGGGGAATGGGACAGGGAGTCCATCAGCCCCAGCATTTT.

This clone appeared a few times. This chain links TRBV23-1 with TRBJ1-1, with 7 bases lining up with TRBD1. TRBV23-1 is annotated as an ORF whose role is uncertain. Germline trimming cut 4 bases from V and 1 base from J; bases unmatched to any gene: 9. The CDR3 spans 16 residues. CDR3 nucleotides: TGCGCCAGCAGTCCCCTCCTCGACAGGGAGAACACTGAAGCTTTCTTT. Protein sequence: CASSPLLDRENTEAFF.

The V and J genes are TRBV5-4 and TRBJ2-4; D is perhaps TRBD1 (6 bases). CDR3 length equals 16 residues. The V gene's germline CDR1 is SGHNT and CDR2 YYREEE (reference sequence). Deletions cut 3 bases from V and 0 bases from J, with 13 bases between. The CDR3 loop is CASSSRQDLAKNIQYF. CDR3 sequence (DNA): TGTGCCAGCAGCTCGAGACAGGATTTAGCCAAAAACATTCAGTACTTC.

V is TRBV7-9 and J is TRBJ2-5, with TRBD1 matching 9 bases. CDR1 is SEHNR and CDR2 is FQNEAQ in the germline V gene (reference sequence). The CDR3 is 14 amino acids. V lost 5 bases, J lost 2 bases, and 3 bases stayed unmatched. CDR3 protein: CASSPGQGQETQYF. The CDR3 DNA reads TGTGCCAGCAGCCCGGGACAGGGTCAAGAGACCCAGTACTTC.

The chain employs TRBV10-3 and TRBJ2-3; D remains ambiguous. This CDR3 contains 12 residues. V dropped 8 bases and J dropped 4 bases, with 10 bases sitting between them. The V gene's germline CDR1 is ENHRY and CDR2 SYGVKD. CDR3 sequence (DNA): TGTGCCATCCGGACCCCCCCAGATACGCAGTATTTT. Its translation: CAIRTPPDTQYF.

The chain links TRBV4-1 to TRBJ2-3; a possible D gene is TRBD2 (5 bases). Germline V lookup: CDR1 MGHRA, CDR2 YSYEKL. CDR3 length: 14 residues. V was shortened by 5 bases and J by 5 bases, with 14 bases between the two germline ends. Here the CDR3 reads CASSFVAGEDTQYF. Written as DNA, the CDR3 is TGCGCCAGCAGCTTCGTAGCCGGGGAAGATACGCAGTATTTT.

The V and J genes are TRBV5-8 and TRBJ2-5; 10 nucleotides align to TRBD2. This CDR3 has 15 amino acids. From germline, CDR1 is SGHTS and CDR2 YDEGEE. V trimming: 4 bases; J trimming: 1 base; junction bases outside the gene matches: 4. The CDR3 DNA is TGTGCCAGCAGCGCCGGGACTAGCGCCCAAGAGACCCAGTACTTC. It translates to CASSAGTSAQETQYF.

This chain uses TRBV5-5 with TRBJ2-1, with TRBD1 matching over 11 bases. J was trimmed by 4 bases and V by 2 bases; bases with no gene match: 2. Germline loops: CDR1 SGHKS, CDR2 YYEKEE (reference sequence). This CDR3 comprises 15 residues. CDR3 in DNA: TGTGCCAGCAGCTTCGGGACAGGGGGGTACAATGAGCAGTTCTTC. Translation gives CASSFGTGGYNEQFF. The full variable domain, in which reference TRBV5-5 and TRBJ2-1 provide the parts outside the CDR3, is DAGVTQSPTHLIKTRGQQVTLRCSPISGHKSVSWYQQVLGQGPQFIFQYYEKEERGRGNFPDRFSARQFPNYSSELNVNALLLGDSALYLCASSFGTGGYNEQFFGPGTRLTVL.

The rearrangement joins TRBV5-4 to TRBJ1-2; the match to TRBD1 covers 7 bases. CDR3 length: 15 amino acids. V shed 3 bases, J shed 4 bases, and the junction held 9 bases outside the gene matches. The germline CDR1 and CDR2 sequences are SGHNT and YYREEE (reference sequence). CDR3 sequence reads: CASSYPGQRSYGYTF. The CDR3 nucleotides are TGTGCCAGCAGCTACCCGGGACAGCGAAGCTATGGCTACACCTTC.

The chain couples TRBV4-2 to TRBJ2-2, with D possibly TRBD1 on 5 matching bases. The CDR3 is 17 amino acids. The ends were cut back, 0 bases at V and 0 bases at J, with 11 bases in the middle. The germline CDR1 and CDR2 sequences are LGHNA and YNFKEQ. CDR3 nucleotides: TGTGCCAGCAGCCAAGATGACAGCGCCTCGAACACCGGGGAGCTGTTTTTT. Amino acids: CASSQDDSASNTGELFF.

This clone came up many times. This chain links TRBV4-1 with TRBJ2-7, with TRBD2 matching 7 bases. The CDR3 loop spans 16 amino acids. Looked up from germline, CDR1 is MGHRA and CDR2 is YSYEKL. The junction had 6 bases not matched to a gene; V was cut back by 1 base and J by 0 bases. CDR3 loop: CASSQALGRSSYEQYF. The CDR3 DNA reads as TGCGCCAGCAGCCAAGCTCTCGGGAGGAGCTCCTACGAGCAGTACTTC.

This chain connects TRBV6-1 to TRBJ1-2, with a possible D match to TRBD1 (6 bases). The ends were cut back, 6 bases at V and 1 base at J, with 9 bases in the middle. Germline-derived CDR1 and CDR2 are MNHNS and SASEGT. This CDR3 is 13 amino acids long. The CDR3, as DNA: TGTGCCAGCAGACAGGGAAGTAACTATGGCTACACCTTC. Residues: CASRQGSNYGYTF.

The chain has TRBV11-3 and TRBJ2-1, with TRBD1 identical over 7 bases. CDR1 is SGHNT and CDR2 is YENEEA in the germline V gene. The CDR3 sequence is 15 residues long. V trimming: 1 base; J trimming: 7 bases; junction bases outside the gene matches: 7. The CDR3: CASSLVGTAENEQFF. Written as DNA, the CDR3 is TGTGCCAGCAGCTTAGTCGGGACAGCGGAGAATGAGCAGTTCTTC.

This clone was counted only a few times. The V call is TRBV14, the J call TRBJ2-1, with 9 bases fitting TRBD2. Germline CDR1 and CDR2: SGHDN and FVKESK. V shed 3 bases, J shed 15 bases, and the junction held 6 bases outside the gene matches. This CDR3 has 12 residues. In nucleotides, the CDR3 is TGTGCCAGCAGCCAGAGACTAGCGGTATGGTTCTTC. Protein product: CASSQRLAVWFF.

CDR3 DNA: TGTGCCAGCAGCCAAGGAGGCGGGAAAAACATTCAGTACTTC. Its translation is CASSQGGGKNIQYF. This chain connects TRBV14 to TRBJ2-4, with D tentatively TRBD2 (5 bases). The CDR3 covers 14 residues. CDR1 is SGHDN, CDR2 FVKESK, per germline. V was trimmed by 1 base and J by 4 bases, leaving 8 bases between them.

This clone has just a few counts. This sequence joins TRBV7-6 and TRBJ2-3; 8 nucleotides agree with TRBD2. Unmatched junction bases numbered 3, after V lost 1 base and J lost 3 bases. The CDR3 length is 15 residues. From germline, CDR1 is SGHVS and CDR2 FNYEAQ. The CDR3 here is CASSLVGGGTDTQYF. The CDR3 nucleotides read TGTGCCAGCAGCTTAGTGGGCGGGGGGACAGATACGCAGTATTTT.

The gene calls are TRBV30 and TRBJ1-2; D unresolved. V was pared by 3 bases and J by 2 bases, with 4 bases between. In germline, CDR1 is GTSNPN, CDR2 SVGIG (reference sequence). CDR3 length: 11 residues. DNA for the CDR3: TGTGCCTGGAGGGAGAACTATGGCTACACCTTC. Translating gives CAWRENYGYTF.

The rearrangement joins TRBV7-9 to TRBJ1-4; no definite D call. Germline CDR1 is SEHNR and CDR2 is FQNEAQ (reference sequence). This CDR3 is built from 14 residues. The germline V and J ends were trimmed by 4 bases and 5 bases, with 11 bases remaining between them. The CDR3 spells CASSSGWWNEKLFF. DNA for the CDR3: TGTGCCAGCAGCTCCGGGTGGTGGAATGAAAAACTGTTTTTT.